The 9 T cell receptor beta chains given below trace back to one sample, sequenced in a study of PD-1 blockade in classical Hodgkin lymphoma. All trial patients relapsed after autologous stem cell transplantation. Clones were sequenced by immunoSEQ multiplex PCR, and TCRdb holds only the in-frame ones, with some missing. The sample lists some 7,500 clones, about 88% occurring once. This specimen was peripheral blood mononuclear cells (PBMCs), taken at baseline. The source is a human donor with classical Hodgkin lymphoma.

This clone was seen only a few times. The chain combines TRBV4-3 with TRBJ2-7; TRBD1 is a possible D gene (6 bases). Trimming stripped 3 bases from V and 3 bases from J, with 18 bases between. Germline V lookup: CDR1 LGHNA, CDR2 YSLEER. The CDR3 runs 16 residues. The CDR3 region has the DNA TGCGCCAGCAGCCAGCACACAGGGTGGCTTAACTACGAGCAGTACTTC. Amino acid sequence: CASSQHTGWLNYEQYF.

The chain has TRBV29-1 and TRBJ2-1, with D perhaps given as TRBD1 or TRBD2 (5 bases each). In germline, CDR1 is SQVTM, CDR2 ANQGSEA. The V end was cut by 8 bases, the J end by 0 bases, with 23 bases between. The CDR3 is made up of 17 amino acids. CDR3 region: CSSMGNRDQSSYNEQFF. In DNA form, the CDR3 reads TGCAGCTCCATGGGTAACCGGGACCAGAGCTCCTACAATGAGCAGTTCTTC.

This sequence joins TRBV5-4 and TRBJ2-3; D remains unclear. Germline assignment: CDR1 SGHNT and CDR2 YYREEE (reference sequence). This CDR3 is 15 amino acids long. Trimming pared 4 bases from V and 0 bases from J, leaving 12 bases between. CDR3 nucleotide sequence: TGTGCCAGCAGCGCCCCACTTACTAGCACAGATACGCAGTATTTT. It is translated as CASSAPLTSTDTQYF.

The V gene is TRBV4-3, the J gene TRBJ2-1; TRBD2 aligns across 7 bases. Unmatched junction bases numbered 13, after V lost 4 bases and J lost 1 base. CDR3 size: 18 residues. The germline V gene has CDR1 LGHNA and CDR2 YSLEER. The chain's CDR3 is CASSPELAPKSSYNEQFF. For the CDR3, the DNA is TGCGCCAGCAGCCCAGAACTAGCGCCCAAGAGTTCCTACAATGAGCAGTTCTTC.

This clone was seen only once. This rearrangement joins TRBV5-1 to TRBJ2-1; maybe TRBD1 (5 bases). Trimming removed 5 bases at V and 6 bases at J, with 18 bases between. The V gene's germline CDR1 is SGHRS and CDR2 YFSETQ. The CDR3 length is 15 residues. As DNA, the CDR3 is TGCGCCAGCAGTTTACCTCACCAAAGGGGCAATGAGCAGTTCTTC. It translates to CASSLPHQRGNEQFF.

A word on this clone: The junction shows a germline mismatch at one end, possibly a read error. The chain links TRBV5-8 to TRBJ1-3; no definite D call. CDR3 length equals 15 residues. CDR1 and CDR2 (germline): SGHTS, YDEGEE. CDR3 sequence (DNA): TGTGCCAGAAGCTTCCCTGATAGAACTGGAAACACCATATATTTT. As protein: CARSFPDRTGNTIYF. The whole variable domain, filled in from reference TRBV5-8 and TRBJ1-3, reads EAGVTQSPTHLIKTRGQQATLRCSPISGHTSVYWYQQALGLGLQFLLWYDEGEERNRGNFPPRFSGRQFPNYSSELNVNALELEDSALYLCARSFPDRTGNTIYFGEGSWLTVV.

The V gene is TRBV5-6, the J gene TRBJ2-1, with 12 bases that match TRBD2. Germline loops: CDR1 SGHDT, CDR2 YYEEEE. The V and J ends lost 3 bases and 4 bases, in that order; junction bases with no gene match: 5. The CDR3 contains 16 residues. The CDR3 DNA follows: TGTGCCAGCAGCTCGAGACTAGCGGGAGAGTACAATGAGCAGTTCTTC. Translated, it gives CASSSRLAGEYNEQFF.

The chain is built from TRBV9 and TRBJ2-1; D is unclear. V was pared by 0 bases and J by 5 bases, with 6 bases between. The CDR3 loop spans 13 amino acids. The germline V gene encodes CDR1 SGDLS and CDR2 YYNGEE. The CDR3 sequence: CASSVAGHNEQFF. In DNA form, the CDR3 reads TGTGCCAGCAGCGTAGCGGGCCACAATGAGCAGTTCTTC. The entire variable domain, with the rest obtained from reference TRBV9 and TRBJ2-1, is as follows: DSGVTQTPKHLITATGQRVTLRCSPRSGDLSVYWYQQSLDQGLQFLIQYYNGEERAKGNILERFSAQQFPDLHSELNLSSLELGDSALYFCASSVAGHNEQFFGPGTRLTVL.

The chain joins TRBV19 to TRBJ2-1; 11 bases fit TRBD2. This CDR3 is built from 14 residues. V shed 7 bases and J 5 bases; nucleotides not matched to a gene: 4. In germline, CDR1 is LNHDA, CDR2 SQIVND (reference sequence). The CDR3 sequence is CASKGLAVNNEQFF. The CDR3 nucleotides read TGTGCCAGTAAGGGACTAGCGGTTAACAATGAGCAGTTCTTC. Based on the CDR3 plus reference TRBV19 and TRBJ2-1, the full variable domain is DGGITQSPKYLFRKEGQNVTLSCEQNLNHDAMYWYRQDPGQGLRLIYYSQIVNDFQKGDIAEGYSVSREKKESFPLTVTSAQKNPTAFYLCASKGLAVNNEQFFGPGTRLTVL.